This T cell receptor beta chain was retrieved from a study of TIL therapy for anti-PD-1-resistant metastatic lung cancer. As regards this clone: Its antigen is undetermined.

This was the immunoSEQ v3 assay. Survey-level samples got approximately 2 million read pairs; deep-level samples got roughly 4.5-6 million. Some clones are missing from TCRdb's copy, which holds only in-frame ones; the method was immunoSEQ multiplex PCR. The sample includes more than 55,000 clones, approximately 78% of them seen just once. Study-level findings and limits: The baseline peripheral repertoire was partially replaced by infused TIL clonotypes that later decayed. Treatment-naive, never-smoker and oncogene-addicted patients were overrepresented in this highly selected cohort.

Time point defined: pre-treatment sample, taken before nivolumab and TIL therapy. Germline lookup yields CDR1 MDHEN and CDR2 SYDVKM. V lost 5 bases, J lost 1 base, and 17 bases lay in between. The CDR3 totals 16 residues. The chain joins TRBV28 to TRBJ1-1; the D is unclear. This receptor was identified in a person between 25 and 79 years old with non-small cell lung cancer. Sequenced here: blood, sampled at baseline. The CDR3 sequence: CASSVHTAGRNTEAFF. As DNA, the CDR3 is TGTGCCAGCAGTGTCCATACGGCGGGGAGGAACACTGAAGCTTTCTTT.